This T cell receptor beta chain was sequenced for a study of tumor and adjacent non-tumor tissue in lung cancer. Across the study: Patients were aged roughly 31 to 76, fewer than twelve men and 5 women, stage I to III.

The template was RNA from unsorted bulk tissue. Overall study results and limits: In normal lung, the top 100 clones were significantly more dominant than in tumor. Compared with tumor, normal lung showed significantly lower TCR diversity.

Trimming cost V 6 bases and J 11 bases, with 17 bases left between them. Germline V lookup: CDR1 MNHNS, CDR2 SASEGT. The CDR3 has 13 amino acids. A remark on this clonotype: What it binds is unknown. A read error may be the cause here, since a much bigger clone is one base away.

A modified ARM-PCR protocol with three rounds of nested PCR amplified TCRbeta. TCRdb used MiXCR to reprocess the multiplex PCR reads, holding one entry per CDR3 protein. Of 200,000 to 250,000 distinct CDR3 sequences in the sample, 71% were seen once. The sequencing input was lung tumor tissue. The chain employs TRBV6-1 and TRBJ1-5; D is uncertain. This receptor was taken from a man between 60 and 75 years old with non-small cell lung cancer. Written as DNA, the CDR3 is TGTGCCAGCAGCCCGTCAGGTTGGCAGTCCCAGCATTTT. This codes for CASSPSGWQSQHF.